Sequencing of this T cell receptor (beta chain) was carried out in a study of beta chain features in type 1 diabetes. Study outcomes and limitations: Among type 1 diabetes patients, VDJ junctions had fewer insertions and more deletions. Any PCR bias toward short templates would affect both groups alike. Sampled from patients, naive, central memory and Treg TCRB repertoires appeared more similar than those sampled from healthy donors. All four CD4+ subsets of Type 1 diabetes patients contained TCRB CDR3s that were moderately but significantly shorter.

The isolated RNA, all of it, was reverse transcribed, so expressed TCRB transcripts were what got sequenced. Assay used: immunoSEQ multiplex PCR; TCRdb lists only in-frame clones, some missing. The sample lists 250,000 to 300,000 clones, roughly 25% occurring once. Worth noting for this clone: As yet, its antigen is unknown.

This CDR3 has 16 residues. Trimming pared 4 bases from V and 4 bases from J, leaving 19 bases between. Germline V gene sequence: CDR1 MNHNS, CDR2 SASEGT. The TCR sequence derives from a woman aged 25-40 years with type 1 diabetes. The rearrangement joins TRBV6-1 to TRBJ2-5; perhaps TRBD1 as D (6 bases). Sequenced: naive CD4+ T cells from blood. The CDR3, as DNA: TGTGCCAGCAGTGCCTGGGGGCAGGGCATTGGAGAGACCCAGTACTTC. This codes for CASSAWGQGIGETQYF.